What follows are 18 T cell receptor beta chains derived from one specimen sequenced in a study of CD8 T cells in ankylosing spondylitis. General observations from the study: One TCR beta motif, made up of under ten highly homologous variants, appeared characteristic of ankylosing spondylitis blood.

These receptors are not linked to any known antigen. TCRdb passed the 5' RACE reads through MiXCR, listing each CDR3 protein once. Of some 85,000 distinct CDR3 sequences listed, about 9% are singletons. What was sequenced was blood, either unsorted or a sorted T cell fraction (not recorded which). The origin of the receptors is a male donor with ankylosing spondylitis.

This clonotype was counted ten times or more. This chain connects TRBV12-3 or TRBV12-4 to TRBJ1-1, with D unresolved. The CDR3 runs 14 residues. The ends were cut back, 2 bases at V and 0 bases at J, with 7 bases in the middle. The CDR3 spells CASSLRPLNTEAFF. The DNA of the CDR3 is TGTGCCAGCAGTTTAAGGCCGCTGAACACTGAAGCTTTCTTT.

This clonotype was seen a few times. This rearrangement joins TRBV3-1 to TRBJ1-3, with D possibly TRBD1 on 5 matching bases. Germline V gene data show CDR1 as LGHDT and CDR2 as YNNKEL (reference sequence). Trimming shortened V by 5 bases and J by 0 bases, and 14 bases separated the two germline ends. The CDR3 is 16 amino acids. Written as DNA, the CDR3 is TGTGCCAGCAGCTATCGACAGACAATCTCTGGAAACACCATATATTTT. Encoded protein: CASSYRQTISGNTIYF.

Many counts were recorded for this clonotype. This sequence joins TRBV7-8 and TRBJ2-3; no reliable D call. Germline V gene lookup returns CDR1 SGHVS and CDR2 FQNEAQ. This CDR3 spans 14 amino acids. Trimming pared 1 base from V and 2 bases from J, leaving 7 bases between. CDR3 loop: CASSLGVNTDTQYF. CDR3 DNA: TGTGCCAGCAGCTTAGGAGTTAACACAGATACGCAGTATTTT. Variable domain in full (rest from reference TRBV7-8 and TRBJ2-3): GAGVSQSPRYKVAKRGQDVALRCDPISGHVSLFWYQQALGQGPEFLTYFQNEAQLDKSGLPSDRFFAERPEGSVSTLKIQRTQQEDSAVYLCASSLGVNTDTQYFGPGTRLTVL.

This clonotype has a count of ten or more. The chain recombines TRBV20-1 with TRBJ1-5, with 7 bases lining up with TRBD1. Germline lookup yields CDR1 DFQATT and CDR2 SNEGSKA (reference sequence). Germline trimming cut 6 bases from V and 2 bases from J; bases unmatched to any gene: 10. This CDR3 has 15 amino acids. For the CDR3, the DNA is TGCAGTGCCCTCCAGGGGGGAGGGGGCAATCAGCCCCAGCATTTT. Its translation is CSALQGGGGNQPQHF.

The V call is TRBV20-1, the J call TRBJ2-2; D is undetermined. Between the trimmed V and J ends, which lost 0 bases and 5 bases, there was a span of 16 bases. CDR3 length equals 16 residues. Germline assignment: CDR1 DFQATT and CDR2 SNEGSKA (reference sequence). The CDR3 region has the DNA TGCAGTGCTAGAGAAGAGTGCGACCGGTGGACCGGGGAGCTGTTTTTT. Protein product: CSAREECDRWTGELFF.

This clonotype was observed a few times. V and J are TRBV27 and TRBJ2-7, with D maybe TRBD1 (5 bases). Germline V CDR1 and CDR2: MNHEY, SMNVEV (reference sequence). Trimming stripped 3 bases from V and 7 bases from J, with 13 bases between. The CDR3 sequence is 13 residues long. The CDR3 DNA sequence: TGTGCCAGCAGTTTGACAGTGCGTAGTGAGCAGTACTTC. It specifies CASSLTVRSEQYF.

This clonotype was seen at least ten times. The chain links TRBV20-1 to TRBJ2-2; D might be TRBD1 or TRBD2, each matching 5 bases. Germline CDR1 DFQATT, CDR2 SNEGSKA (reference sequence). This CDR3 is built from 13 residues. V lost 3 bases and J lost 8, with 13 bases in between. The CDR3 protein is CSASWGLGGELFF. Written as DNA, the CDR3 is TGCAGTGCTAGTTGGGGGTTAGGAGGGGAGCTGTTTTTT.

The V call is TRBV20-1, the J call TRBJ2-1, with 11 positions matching TRBD2. Germline CDR1 DFQATT, CDR2 SNEGSKA (reference sequence). V gave up 4 bases and J gave up 3 bases; unmatched junction bases: 14. The CDR3 contains 18 residues. CDR3 loop: CSATLGLAEGLLYNEQFF. CDR3 coding DNA: TGCAGTGCTACCCTGGGACTAGCGGAAGGTCTCCTCTACAATGAGCAGTTCTTC.

The chain uses TRBV7-2 and TRBJ1-2, with D possibly TRBD1 on 6 matching bases. V lost 6 bases, J lost 4 bases, and 15 bases lay in between. Looked up from germline, CDR1 is SGHTA and CDR2 is FQGNSA. CDR3 length equals 14 residues. The CDR3 DNA reads TGTGCCAGCAGTCACCCGCGGGGGCTCTATGGCTACACCTTC. This codes for CASSHPRGLYGYTF.

The chain joins TRBV7-6 to TRBJ2-7, with D possibly being TRBD1 or TRBD2 (6 bases each). Per the germline V gene, CDR1 is SGHVS and CDR2 is FNYEAQ. V lost 0 bases to trimming and J lost 4 bases, with 13 bases between them. This CDR3 has 15 residues. In DNA, the CDR3 is TGTGCCAGCAGCTTAGCCTCCGGGGGCTGGTACGAGCAGTACTTC. Translating gives CASSLASGGWYEQYF.

In its sample, this clonotype was seen many times. This chain connects TRBV6-4 to TRBJ2-1, with D perhaps TRBD2 (5 bases). This CDR3 is 15 amino acids long. With 4 bases removed from V and 4 bases from J, the gap between germline ends came to 14 bases. Germline V CDR1 and CDR2: MRHNA, SNTAGT. Here the CDR3 reads CASSVRLTSYNEQFF. CDR3 nucleotides: TGTGCCAGCAGTGTACGACTAACGTCTTACAATGAGCAGTTCTTC.

The chain has TRBV7-6 and TRBJ2-1, with unresolved D. The V gene's germline CDR1 is SGHVS and CDR2 FNYEAQ. The germline V and J ends were trimmed by 5 bases and 7 bases, with 12 bases remaining between them. This CDR3 spans 13 amino acids. DNA for the CDR3: TGTGCCAGCAGCCTGAACTCATTAAATGAGCAGTTCTTC. Its translation: CASSLNSLNEQFF.

The chain has TRBV20-1 and TRBJ2-2; TRBD2 matches at 11 bases. Germline CDR1 and CDR2: DFQATT and SNEGSKA (reference sequence). The CDR3 runs 15 residues. V was pared by 2 bases and J by 3 bases, with 2 bases of the junction left unmatched. CDR3 in amino acids: CSARTSGRDTGELFF. CDR3 DNA: TGCAGTGCTAGAACTAGCGGGAGAGACACCGGGGAGCTGTTTTTT.

The table lists this clonotype with a few counts. The genes are TRBV5-1 and TRBJ2-5; 8 nucleotides agree with TRBD1. Germline trimming cut 0 bases from V and 5 bases from J; bases unmatched to any gene: 9. In germline, CDR1 is SGHRS, CDR2 YFSETQ. The CDR3 consists of 16 residues. CDR3 amino acids: CASSLARDRGWETQYF. DNA for the CDR3: TGCGCCAGCAGCTTGGCCAGAGACAGGGGCTGGGAGACCCAGTACTTC.

V gene TRBV7-2 combines with J gene TRBJ2-3; a weak D match, TRBD2 (6 bases). The CDR3 is made up of 13 amino acids. CDR1 is SGHTA, CDR2 FQGNSA, per germline. V lost 5 bases and J 4 bases, leaving 10 bases between the germline ends. The CDR3 DNA sequence: TGTGCCAGCAGCCCGGGACTGTCAGATACGCAGTATTTT. Translating it yields CASSPGLSDTQYF.

This clonotype occurred many times. The rearrangement uses TRBV12-3 or TRBV12-4 and TRBJ2-3; D is uncertain. The CDR3 has 13 amino acids. V was cut by 2 bases and J by 2 bases, with 5 bases left in between. CDR3 in DNA: TGTGCCAGCAGTTTAACCCCCACAGATACGCAGTATTTT. As protein: CASSLTPTDTQYF.

There are a few counts of this clonotype. The chain carries TRBV10-1 and TRBJ2-3; 8 bases are a match to TRBD2. The CDR3 sequence is 18 residues long. Trimming at V came to 4 bases and at J to 5 bases, leaving 17 bases not matched to a gene. Germline-derived CDR1 and CDR2 are WNHNN and SYGVQD (reference sequence). For the CDR3, the DNA is TGCGCCAGCAGTGCGCCCTTAAAAGAGCGGGAGATGAGAGATACGCAGTATTTT. Translation gives CASSAPLKEREMRDTQYF.

This clonotype occurred a few times. The chain is built from TRBV27 and TRBJ2-7; TRBD2 aligns across 10 bases. This CDR3 region has 15 residues. The germline gives CDR1 MNHEY, CDR2 SMNVEV (reference sequence). The J segment lost 7 bases and the V segment lost 4 bases, leaving 10 bases of the junction unmatched. The CDR3 protein is CASSSGAGGMGEQYF. In nucleotides, the CDR3 is TGTGCCAGCAGTTCCGGAGCGGGAGGGATGGGAGAGCAGTACTTC.